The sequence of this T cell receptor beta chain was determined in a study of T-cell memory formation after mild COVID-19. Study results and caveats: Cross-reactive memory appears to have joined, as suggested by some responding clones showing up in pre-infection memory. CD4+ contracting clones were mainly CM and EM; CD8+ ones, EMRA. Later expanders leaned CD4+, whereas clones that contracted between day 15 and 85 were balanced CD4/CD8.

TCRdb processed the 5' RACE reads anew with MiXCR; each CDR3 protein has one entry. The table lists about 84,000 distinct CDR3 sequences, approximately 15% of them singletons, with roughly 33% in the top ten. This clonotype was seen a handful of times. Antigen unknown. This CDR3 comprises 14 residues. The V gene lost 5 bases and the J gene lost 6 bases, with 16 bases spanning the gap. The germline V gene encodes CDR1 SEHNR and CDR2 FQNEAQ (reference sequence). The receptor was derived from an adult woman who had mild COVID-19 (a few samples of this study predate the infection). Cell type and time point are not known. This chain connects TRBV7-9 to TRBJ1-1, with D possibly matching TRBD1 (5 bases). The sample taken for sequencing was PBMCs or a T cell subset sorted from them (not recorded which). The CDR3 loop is CASSRPQGLPEAFF. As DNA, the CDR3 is TGTGCCAGCAGCCGGCCGCAGGGTCTTCCTGAAGCTTTCTTT.